This T cell receptor beta chain was identified during a study of OX40 agonist ivuxolimab in advanced cancers. In the study overall: The dose of intravenous ivuxolimab that patients received every 2 weeks ranged from 0.01 to 10 mg/kg. Of mixed ages from 23 to 79 and averaging about 56 years, the group was about 80% male. Findings and limits, study-wide: Among the least clonally expanded were partial responders at 0.1-3.0 mg/kg. CD8+ T cells (on average) carried more expanded clones than CD4+ T cells.

Germline V gene lookup returns CDR1 SGHTA and CDR2 FQGNSA. The CDR3 is 15 amino acids. The V end lost 5 bases, the J end lost 7 bases, and 19 bases lay between the germline ends. Regarding this clone: Its specificity is not known.

TCRdb keeps only in-frame clones here, not all; method: immunoSEQ multiplex PCR. The sample yields tens of thousands of clones, about 88% seen once. This TCR came from an adult with an advanced solid tumor such as melanoma, head and neck, liver or kidney cancer. Sequences were derived from CD4+ or CD8+ T cells sorted from blood, sampled in a trial of the OX40 agonist ivuxolimab. This rearrangement joins TRBV7-2 to TRBJ2-3, with D perhaps TRBD2 (5 bases). For the CDR3, the DNA is TGTGCCAGCAGCCGAAGACTGATGCGGGTAAATACGCAGTATTTT. It is translated as CASSRRLMRVNTQYF.